The entry below describes one T cell receptor beta chain. Its antigen is currently unknown. This entry is derived from a study of Ad26.COV2.S vaccination and SARS-CoV-2 variants. Study as a whole: Recipients of Ad26.COV2.S got it intramuscularly, once or twice 56 days apart. The study, taken as a whole, reports: Those who received vaccine or placebo ended up with similar non-spike TCR breadth.

Treatment indicated: around 19 received Ad26.COV2.S at low or high dose, single or two shots; roughly five received placebo; per-sample allocation not given. The samples were gathered on day 63 after the first injection of vaccine or placebo. In Boston, an adult donor aged 18-55 years took part. Its platform was an Ad26 vector, and its expressed antigen was Wuhan-strain SARS-CoV-2 spike. Sequenced by immunoSEQ multiplex PCR; TCRdb stores in-frame clones only, minus some. The table records some 290,000 clones, 85% to 90% of them present only once. The germline V gene has CDR1 SGHRS and CDR2 YFSETQ. The CDR3 runs to 14 residues. V lost 2 bases and J 7 bases, leaving 15 bases between the germline ends.

The TCR sequence derives from a person aged 18-65 years who received the Ad26.COV2.S COVID-19 vaccine or a placebo. Sequencing was performed on peripheral blood, taken in a trial of Ad26.COV2.S vaccine versus placebo. V gene TRBV5-1 combines with J gene TRBJ1-2; D not certain. The CDR3 DNA reads as TGCGCCAGCAGCTTAGGGCAGTCCCGGGGTGGCTACACCTTC. Residues: CASSLGQSRGGYTF. The variable domain in full, with the rest retrieved from reference TRBV5-1 and TRBJ1-2, is KAGVTQTPRYLIKTRGQQVTLSCSPISGHRSVSWYQQTPGQGLQFLFEYFSETQRNKGNFPGRFSGRQFSNSRSEMNVSTLELGDSALYLCASSLGQSRGGYTFGSGTRLTVV.